Here is one T cell receptor beta chain with its context. As yet, its antigen is unknown. The source of the sample is a study of cytomegalovirus exposure and HLA in healthy donors. Study results and caveats: With later analysis, a missense DCLRE1C variant became linked to TCR beta V- and J-gene trimming.

V was clipped by 6 bases and J by 6 bases; unmatched bases: 7. The CDR3 spans 15 residues. Germline V CDR1 and CDR2: MNHEY, SMNVEV (reference sequence). The PCR ran on 60 Vbeta and 13 Jbeta primers. Method: immunoSEQ multiplex PCR; TCRdb's copy keeps in-frame clones and lacks some. The sample has fewer than 200,000 clones, 80% to 85% seen once. V is TRBV27 and J is TRBJ1-5, with 11 bases that match TRBD1. This receptor was identified in a male donor in good health and CMV-seronegative. Source material: PBMCs. The chain's CDR3 is CASRRGQGGGQPQHF. CDR3 DNA: TGTGCCAGCAGACGGGGACAGGGGGGCGGTCAGCCCCAGCATTTT.